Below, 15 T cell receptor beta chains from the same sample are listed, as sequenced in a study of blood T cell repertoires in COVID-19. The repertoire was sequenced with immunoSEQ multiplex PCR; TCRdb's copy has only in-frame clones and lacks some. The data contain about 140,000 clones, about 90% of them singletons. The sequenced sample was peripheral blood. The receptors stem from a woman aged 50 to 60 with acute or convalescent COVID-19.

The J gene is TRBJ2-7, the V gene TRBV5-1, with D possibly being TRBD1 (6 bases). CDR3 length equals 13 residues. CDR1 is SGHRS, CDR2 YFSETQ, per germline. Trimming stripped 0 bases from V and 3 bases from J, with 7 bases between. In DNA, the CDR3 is TGCGCCAGCAGCTTGGCGACAGGCTACGAGCAGTACTTC. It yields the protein CASSLATGYEQYF. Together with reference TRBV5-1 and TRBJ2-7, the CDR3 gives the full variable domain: KAGVTQTPRYLIKTRGQQVTLSCSPISGHRSVSWYQQTPGQGLQFLFEYFSETQRNKGNFPGRFSGRQFSNSRSEMNVSTLELGDSALYLCASSLATGYEQYFGPGTRLTVT.

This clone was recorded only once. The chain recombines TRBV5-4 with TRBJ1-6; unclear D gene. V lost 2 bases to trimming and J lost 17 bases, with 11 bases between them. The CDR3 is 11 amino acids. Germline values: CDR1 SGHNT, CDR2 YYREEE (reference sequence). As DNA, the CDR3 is TGTGCCAGCAGCTTTGAAGCCGAATTCCACTTT. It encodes CASSFEAEFHF.

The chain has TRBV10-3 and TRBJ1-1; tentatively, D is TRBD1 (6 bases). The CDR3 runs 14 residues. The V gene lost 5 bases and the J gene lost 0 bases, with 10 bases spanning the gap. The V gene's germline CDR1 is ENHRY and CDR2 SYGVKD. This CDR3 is CAISLGQMNTEAFF. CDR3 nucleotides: TGTGCCATCAGTCTTGGACAGATGAACACTGAAGCTTTCTTT.

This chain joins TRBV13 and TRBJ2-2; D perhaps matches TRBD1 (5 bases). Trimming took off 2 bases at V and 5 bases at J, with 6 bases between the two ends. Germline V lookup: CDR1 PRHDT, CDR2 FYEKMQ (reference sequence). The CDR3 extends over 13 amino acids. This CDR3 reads CASSLQGTGELFF. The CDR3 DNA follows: TGTGCCAGCAGCTTACAGGGAACCGGGGAGCTGTTTTTT.

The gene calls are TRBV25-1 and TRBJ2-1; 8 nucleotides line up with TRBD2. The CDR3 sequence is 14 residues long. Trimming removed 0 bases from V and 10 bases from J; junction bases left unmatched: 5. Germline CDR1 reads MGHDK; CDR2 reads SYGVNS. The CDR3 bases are TGTGCCAGCAGTGAATATCGGGGGGGCTCGGAGCAGTTCTTC. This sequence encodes CASSEYRGGSEQFF.

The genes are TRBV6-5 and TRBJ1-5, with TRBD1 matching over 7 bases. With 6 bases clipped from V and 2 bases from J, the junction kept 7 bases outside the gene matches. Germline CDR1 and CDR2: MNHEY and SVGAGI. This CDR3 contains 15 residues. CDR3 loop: CASRAGTVGNQPQHF. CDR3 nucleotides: TGTGCCAGCAGGGCCGGGACAGTAGGCAATCAGCCCCAGCATTTT.

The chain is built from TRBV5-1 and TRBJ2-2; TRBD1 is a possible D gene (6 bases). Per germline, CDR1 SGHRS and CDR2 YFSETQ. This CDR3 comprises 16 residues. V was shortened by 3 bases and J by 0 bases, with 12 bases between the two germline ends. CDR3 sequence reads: CASSSGQTSNTGELFF. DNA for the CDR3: TGCGCCAGCAGCTCAGGACAGACCTCGAACACCGGGGAGCTGTTTTTT.

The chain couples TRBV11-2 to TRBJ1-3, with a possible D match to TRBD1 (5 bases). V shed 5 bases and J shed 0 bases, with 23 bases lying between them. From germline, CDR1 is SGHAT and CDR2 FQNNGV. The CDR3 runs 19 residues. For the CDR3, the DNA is TGTGCCAGCAGCCCCCGGAGACGCTTAGGGGAAAACTCTGGAAACACCATATATTTT. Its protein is CASSPRRRLGENSGNTIYF.

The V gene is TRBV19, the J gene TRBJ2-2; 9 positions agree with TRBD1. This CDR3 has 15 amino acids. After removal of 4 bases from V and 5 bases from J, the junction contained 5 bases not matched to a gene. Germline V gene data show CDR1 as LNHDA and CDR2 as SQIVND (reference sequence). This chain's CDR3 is CASSNGQGYTGELFF. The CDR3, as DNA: TGTGCCAGTAGTAATGGACAGGGGTATACCGGGGAGCTGTTTTTT.

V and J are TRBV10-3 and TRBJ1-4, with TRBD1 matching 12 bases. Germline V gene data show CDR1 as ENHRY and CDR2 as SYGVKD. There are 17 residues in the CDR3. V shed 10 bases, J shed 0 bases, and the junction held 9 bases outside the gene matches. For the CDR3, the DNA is TGTGCCACAGGGACAGGGGGCGGAGTAGCAACTAATGAAAAACTGTTTTTT. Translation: CATGTGGGVATNEKLFF.

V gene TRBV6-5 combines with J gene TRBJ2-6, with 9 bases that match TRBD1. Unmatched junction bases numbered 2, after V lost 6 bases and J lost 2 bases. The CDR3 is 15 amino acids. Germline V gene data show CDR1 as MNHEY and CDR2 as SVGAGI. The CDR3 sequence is CASSRDRAGANVLTF. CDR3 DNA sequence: TGTGCCAGCAGCCGGGACAGGGCTGGGGCCAACGTCCTGACTTTC.

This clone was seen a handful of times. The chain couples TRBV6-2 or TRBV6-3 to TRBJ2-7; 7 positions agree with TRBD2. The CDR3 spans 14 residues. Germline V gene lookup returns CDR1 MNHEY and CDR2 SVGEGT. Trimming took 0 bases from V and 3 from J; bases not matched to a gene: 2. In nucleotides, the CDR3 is TGTGCCAGCAGTTACTCGACGGGAGGCTACGAGCAGTACTTC. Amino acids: CASSYSTGGYEQYF.

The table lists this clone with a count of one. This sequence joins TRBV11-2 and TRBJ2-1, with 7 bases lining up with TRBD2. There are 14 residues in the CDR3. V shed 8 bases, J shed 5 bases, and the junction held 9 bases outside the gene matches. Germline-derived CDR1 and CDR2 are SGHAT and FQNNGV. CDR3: CASSPRLADNEQFF. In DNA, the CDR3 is TGTGCCAGCTCTCCGAGACTAGCAGACAATGAGCAGTTCTTC.

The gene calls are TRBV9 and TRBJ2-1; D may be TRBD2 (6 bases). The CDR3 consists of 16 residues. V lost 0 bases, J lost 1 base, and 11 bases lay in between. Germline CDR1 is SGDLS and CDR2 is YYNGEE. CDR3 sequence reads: CASSVAILASYNEQFF. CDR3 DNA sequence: TGTGCCAGCAGCGTAGCTATCCTAGCGTCCTACAATGAGCAGTTCTTC.

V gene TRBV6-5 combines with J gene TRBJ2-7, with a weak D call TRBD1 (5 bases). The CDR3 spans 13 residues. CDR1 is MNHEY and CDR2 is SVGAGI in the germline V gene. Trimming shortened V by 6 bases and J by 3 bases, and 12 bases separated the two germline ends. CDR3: CASRAGLRYEQYF. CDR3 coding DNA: TGTGCCAGCAGAGCAGGGTTACGCTACGAGCAGTACTTC.